This T cell receptor (beta chain) originates from a study of blood T cell repertoires in COVID-19. The overall study: Spain, Italy and the United States supplied samples that represented acute and convalescent COVID-19.

The CDR3 totals 19 residues. Trimming removed 0 bases from V and 4 bases from J; junction bases left unmatched: 13. Germline CDR1 and CDR2: SGHAT and FQNNGV. Categorization into cohorts depended on clinical history that participants reported. Authors' analysis steps: Estimation of nucleated cell counts relied on the amplification of reference gene primers. Assay: immunoSEQ multiplex PCR; the TCRdb copy retains only in-frame clones and omits some. The D gene and trimming were derived from the DNA, and the V and J assignments and clone size from that table. The sample has around 280,000 clones; roughly 89% are singletons.

This clonotype was obtained from a woman aged 18-30 years with acute COVID-19. The chain joins TRBV11-2 to TRBJ2-3; 10 nucleotides match TRBD2. Material for sequencing was PBMCs or T cells enriched from blood (not recorded which). The CDR3 loop reads CASSLDRWDLAGVSDTQYF. The CDR3, as DNA: TGTGCCAGCAGCTTAGATAGATGGGATCTAGCGGGAGTTTCAGATACGCAGTATTTT. Based on the CDR3 plus reference TRBV11-2 and TRBJ2-3, the full variable domain is EAGVAQSPRYKIIEKRQSVAFWCNPISGHATLYWYQQILGQGPKLLIQFQNNGVVDDSQLPKDRFSAERLKGVDSTLKIQPAKLEDSAVYLCASSLDRWDLAGVSDTQYFGPGTRLTVL.